The 4 T cell receptor beta chains presented below share a single source sample, sequenced in a study of shared clonotypes between healthy human individuals. The assay was immunoSEQ multiplex PCR, and TCRdb's table has in-frame clones only and misses some. The sample lists some 680,000 clones, approximately 73% occurring once. Specimen: memory CD4+ T cells sorted from blood. Indicated subset: CD45RA-negative fraction. Receptors originate from a young woman in good health.

The genes are TRBV27 and TRBJ2-5; possible D gene TRBD2, 6 bases. The CDR3 is made up of 15 amino acids. Trimming pared 6 bases from V and 6 bases from J, leaving 20 bases between. Germline CDR1 MNHEY, CDR2 SMNVEV (reference sequence). As DNA, the CDR3 is TGTGCCAGCAGCCCCGGGGGAGCTATCGGGAAGACCCAGTACTTC. Translating it yields CASSPGGAIGKTQYF.

V usage is TRBV19 and J usage is TRBJ1-1; D possibly corresponds to TRBD1 (5 bases). This CDR3 contains 15 residues. Trimming pared 4 bases from V and 0 bases from J, leaving 12 bases between. CDR1 and CDR2 (germline): LNHDA, SQIVND (reference sequence). CDR3: CASSTGTALNTEAFF. The CDR3 bases are TGTGCCAGTAGTACCGGGACTGCGCTGAACACTGAAGCTTTCTTT.

In DNA, the CDR3 is TGTGCCAGCAGTTTCAAGGTTGGTGAAGCTTTCTTT. Amino acid sequence: CASSFKVGEAFF. The rearrangement links TRBV28 to TRBJ1-1; D gene ambiguous. This CDR3 is built from 12 residues. The germline gives CDR1 MDHEN, CDR2 SYDVKM. V lost 3 bases, J lost 7 bases, and 9 bases lay in between.

The V gene is TRBV5-5, the J gene TRBJ2-3, with 11 bases lining up with TRBD2. Per germline, CDR1 SGHKS and CDR2 YYEKEE (reference sequence). CDR3 size: 16 residues. Trimming at V came to 0 bases and at J to 2 bases, leaving 2 bases not matched to a gene. The CDR3 bases are TGTGCCAGCAGCTTGGGGACTAGCGGGTACACAGATACGCAGTATTTT. Its protein is CASSLGTSGYTDTQYF.